The rows below give T cell receptor beta chains drawn from one sample of a study of cytomegalovirus exposure and HLA in healthy donors. Profiled with immunoSEQ multiplex PCR; TCRdb holds only in-frame clones, not every one. The sample shows about 98,000 clones, about two thirds of them seen only once. Sequenced sample: PBMCs. These receptors came from a man aged 50-59 years in good health and CMV-seronegative. Both conserved end residues are part of each CDR3. The D gene is left open where the match is weak. The listing skips clone size in some rows; elsewhere it reads once, few, many or a size class.

v_gene	j_gene	d_gene	abundance	CDR3nt	CDR3aa
TRBV7-2	TRBJ2-1	NA	NA	TGTGCCAGCAGCTTAAACAGTCCCCCCTACAATGAGCAGTTCTTC	CASSLNSPPYNEQFF
TRBV6-1	TRBJ2-7	NA	few	TGTGCCAGCAGCCCCAGTATTCAAGCCTACGAGCAGTACTTC	CASSPSIQAYEQYF
TRBV10-3	TRBJ2-5	TRBD2	NA	TGTGCCATCAGTCAAGGACTAGCGGAAGAGACCCAGTACTTC	CAISQGLAEETQYF
TRBV7-9	TRBJ2-2	TRBD1	NA	TGTGCCAGCAGCTCCATGGACAGGTACACCGGGGAGCTGTTTTTT	CASSSMDRYTGELFF
TRBV19	TRBJ1-5	NA	NA	TGTGCTAGTAACACAGGGAATAGCAATCAGCCCCAGCATTTT	CASNTGNSNQPQHF
TRBV5-5	TRBJ2-3	NA	NA	TGTGCCAGCAGCTTGGGGAACCAGGGTGGCACAGATACGCAGTATTTT	CASSLGNQGGTDTQYF
TRBV9	TRBJ2-1	TRBD2	NA	TGTGCCAGCAGCGTAGCGGGGACTAGCGGGAGCCGAAGGGGCAATGAGCAGTTCTTC	CASSVAGTSGSRRGNEQFF
TRBV10-3	TRBJ1-5	NA	few	TGTGCCATCAGTGTTGGGACAAGTCAGCCCCAGCATTTT	CAISVGTSQPQHF
TRBV15	TRBJ2-5	NA	NA	TGTGCCACCAGCAGAGGACAGGCCGTGCAAGAGACCCAGTACTTC	CATSRGQAVQETQYF
TRBV5-4	TRBJ1-2	NA	NA	TGTGCCAGCAGCTTGCTGCAGGCGACCTATGGCTACACCTTC	CASSLLQATYGYTF
TRBV7-6	TRBJ1-4	TRBD1	NA	TGTGCCAGCAGCTTACAGACAGGGCTTCTTAATGAAAAACTGTTTTTT	CASSLQTGLLNEKLFF
TRBV7-7	TRBJ2-2	NA	NA	TGTGCTAGCAGCTTGCCAGGGGACGCCGGGGAGCTGTTTTTT	CASSLPGDAGELFF
TRBV11-2	TRBJ1-1	NA	NA	TGTGCCAGCAGCTTAATGACAGCGAACACTGAAGCTTTCTTT	CASSLMTANTEAFF
TRBV28	TRBJ1-2	TRBD1	NA	TGTGCCAGCAGTTCAGGGACAGGGGTTGGCTACACCTTC	CASSSGTGVGYTF
TRBV5-6	TRBJ2-5	TRBD1	NA	TGTGCCAGCAGTACAGGGGGCCCAGAGACCCAGTACTTC	CASSTGGPETQYF
TRBV9	TRBJ2-1	NA	NA	TGTGCCAGCAGCGGGTCCCCACTCCATGAGCAGTTCTTC	CASSGSPLHEQFF
TRBV5-1	TRBJ2-6	NA	once	TGCGCCAGCAGTACAAAAGGGGGCTCTGGGGCCAACGTCCTGACTTTC	CASSTKGGSGANVLTF
TRBV30	TRBJ2-6	NA	once	TGTGCCTGGAGTGTACCCGGCTCTGGGGCCAACATCCTGACTTTC	CAWSVPGSGANILTF
TRBV5-1	TRBJ2-7	NA	NA	TGCGCCAGCAGCTTGTGGCAGGGTTCCTACGAGCAGTACTTC	CASSLWQGSYEQYF
TRBV5-4	TRBJ2-7	TRBD2	NA	TGTGCCAGCAGCTCGGGGGGTGGGGGGAAGGCCTCCTACGAGCAGTACTTC	CASSSGGGGKASYEQYF
TRBV5-1	TRBJ2-2	NA	NA	TGCGCCAGCAGCTTGACAGGGCTCACCGGGGAGCTGTTTTTT	CASSLTGLTGELFF
TRBV2	TRBJ2-1	TRBD2	NA	TGTGCCAGCATGCTAGCGGGGGAGCCATACAATGAGCAGTTCTTC	CASMLAGEPYNEQFF
TRBV28	TRBJ1-4	TRBD1	few	TGTGCCAGCAGACGAAGGACAGGGTTGGTGTCGGGTGAAAAACTGTTTTTT	CASRRRTGLVSGEKLFF
TRBV7-9	TRBJ2-7	NA	NA	TGTGCCAGCAGCTTAAGTGCAGGGGCCTACGAGCAGTACTTC	CASSLSAGAYEQYF
TRBV2	TRBJ2-7	TRBD1	NA	TGTGCCAGCAGTGAAGCAGGGTGGACAGGGGGCAAGGTTGGGCAGTACTTC	CASSEAGWTGGKVGQYF
TRBV18	TRBJ1-1	TRBD1	few	TGTGCCAGCTCACCACCCCTACAGGGGGGGCCTGAAGCTTTCTTT	CASSPPLQGGPEAFF
TRBV7-2	TRBJ1-4	NA	NA	TGTGCCAGCAGCTTAGATGCGGGCAGGGGTGAAAAACTGTTTTTT	CASSLDAGRGEKLFF
TRBV4-1	TRBJ1-5	NA	NA	TGCGCCAGCAGCCAGCCCCGGACAGAGATTTATACTTATAGCAATCAGCCCCAGCATTTT	CASSQPRTEIYTYSNQPQHF
TRBV28	TRBJ1-3	NA	NA	TGTGCCAGCAGTTTCGGGAACTCTGGAAACACCATATATTTT	CASSFGNSGNTIYF
TRBV7-9	TRBJ2-3	NA	NA	TGTGCCAGCAGCTTAGGGGACTTTATCACAGATACGCAGTATTTT	CASSLGDFITDTQYF
TRBV4-1	TRBJ1-6	NA	NA	TGCGCCAGCAGCCAAGAACCCTCGGGGTTGGGTAATTCACCCCTCCACTTT	CASSQEPSGLGNSPLHF
TRBV27	TRBJ2-2	TRBD1	NA	TGTGCCAGCAGGGACGGGAAGGGACAGGGGGGCACCGGGGAGCTGTTTTTT	CASRDGKGQGGTGELFF
TRBV4-1	TRBJ1-2	NA	NA	TGCGCCAGCAGCCAAGGTAGGGGCGCCGACTATGGCTACACCTTC	CASSQGRGADYGYTF
TRBV6-5	TRBJ1-2	TRBD1	NA	TGTGCCAGCAGCGGACAGGGGACGGATGGCTACACCTTC	CASSGQGTDGYTF
TRBV11-2	TRBJ1-2	TRBD1	NA	TGTGCCAGCAGCCCTGGGACAGGGTCTCATTACACCTTC	CASSPGTGSHYTF
TRBV7-9	TRBJ2-1	TRBD1	NA	TGTGCCAGCAGCTCCGGGACAGGGAAGTACAATGAGCAGTTCTTC	CASSSGTGKYNEQFF
TRBV18	TRBJ2-7	TRBD2	NA	TGTGCCAGCTCAAGCGGGAGAAACTCCTACGAGCAGTACTTC	CASSSGRNSYEQYF
TRBV5-6	TRBJ2-7	NA	NA	TGTGCCAGCAGCCCTGGGGGCAGGGTTCGCGAGCAGTACTTC	CASSPGGRVREQYF
TRBV27	TRBJ2-1	TRBD2	NA	TGTGCCAGCAGTGGACTAGCGGCCTACAATGAGCAGTTCTTC	CASSGLAAYNEQFF
TRBV6-1	TRBJ2-7	TRBD1	few	TGTGCCAGCAGTGAAGAAGGTGGACAGGGGAACTACGAGCAGTACTTC	CASSEEGGQGNYEQYF
TRBV9	TRBJ2-5	TRBD1	NA	TGTGCCAGCAGCGCCGGGACAGGGGGCGTAGGTTTAGAGACCCAGTACTTC	CASSAGTGGVGLETQYF
TRBV29-1	TRBJ2-4	TRBD2	NA	TGCAGCGTCGGGGGGGGGAAAAACATTCAGTACTTC	CSVGGGKNIQYF
TRBV7-6	TRBJ2-7	NA	NA	TGTGCCAGCAGCTTAGGTGCGGGGATCTCCTACGAGCAGTACTTC	CASSLGAGISYEQYF
TRBV5-6	TRBJ1-1	NA	NA	TGTGCCAGCAGCGGGATACAGGGTAGGGCTGAAGCTTTCTTT	CASSGIQGRAEAFF
TRBV6-6	TRBJ2-7	TRBD2	NA	TGTGCCAGCAGTTATCATCTAGCGGGGTCCTCCTACGAGCAGTACTTC	CASSYHLAGSSYEQYF
TRBV6-4	TRBJ2-3	TRBD1	NA	TGTGCCAGCAGCAGGACAGGGGGAACAGATACGCAGTATTTT	CASSRTGGTDTQYF
TRBV5-1	TRBJ2-5	TRBD1	NA	TGCGCCACCGCGGGTGGGGTGACAGGGACACTACAGAAGACCCAGTACTTC	CATAGGVTGTLQKTQYF
TRBV1	TRBJ2-3	NA	NA	TGCACCAGCAGCCCGGGATTTAAAGCCCCAGATACGCAGTATTTT	CTSSPGFKAPDTQYF
TRBV7-8	TRBJ1-4	TRBD1	NA	TGTGCCAGCTTCCCCAGGGGGGCTGTGGTAGGAGTAACTAATGAAAAACTGTTTTTT	CASFPRGAVVGVTNEKLFF
TRBV4-1	TRBJ2-1	NA	once	TGCGCCAGCAGCCAAGAGGCTGCGGCTAGCTCCTACAATGAGCAGTTCTTC	CASSQEAAASSYNEQFF
TRBV7-2	TRBJ1-6	NA	NA	TGTGCCAGTGGGGGCCGGTATAATTCACCCCTCCACTTT	CASGGRYNSPLHF